This T cell receptor (beta chain) derives from a study of shared clonotypes between healthy human individuals. Naive CD8 cells were CD45RO-negative, positively selected for CCR7, excluding terminally differentiated effector memory CD45RA+ cells. Caucasian adults residing in Nashville, Tennessee made up all the donors. CDR1 MDHEN and CDR2 SYDVKM come from the germline V gene. The CDR3 is made up of 11 amino acids. Trimming took off 6 bases at V and 10 bases at J, with 12 bases between the two ends. Sequenced by immunoSEQ multiplex PCR; TCRdb stores in-frame clones only, minus some. The sample includes hundreds of thousands of clones, approximately 96% of them seen just once.

V is TRBV28 and J is TRBJ1-1, with unresolved D. The sample consisted of naive CD8+ T cells sorted from blood. The receptor was derived from a woman aged 25 to 39 in good health. The CDR3 loop reads CASRLLGGAFF. In nucleotides, the CDR3 is TGTGCCAGCAGGCTCCTGGGCGGAGCTTTCTTT.